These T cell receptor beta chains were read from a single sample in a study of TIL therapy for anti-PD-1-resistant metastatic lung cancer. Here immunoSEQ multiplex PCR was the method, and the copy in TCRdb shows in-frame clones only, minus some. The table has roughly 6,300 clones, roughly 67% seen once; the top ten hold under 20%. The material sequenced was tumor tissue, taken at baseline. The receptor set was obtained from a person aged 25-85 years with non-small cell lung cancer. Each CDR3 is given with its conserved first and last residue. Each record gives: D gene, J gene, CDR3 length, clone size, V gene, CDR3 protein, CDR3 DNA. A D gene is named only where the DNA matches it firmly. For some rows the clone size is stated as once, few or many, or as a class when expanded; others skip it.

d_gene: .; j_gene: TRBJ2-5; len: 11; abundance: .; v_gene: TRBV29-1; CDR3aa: CSVVISETQYF; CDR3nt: TGCAGCGTTGTCATCAGCGAGACCCAGTACTTC
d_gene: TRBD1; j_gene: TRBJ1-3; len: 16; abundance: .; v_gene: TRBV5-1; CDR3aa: CASSGQVGGLWDTIYF; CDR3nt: TGCGCCAGCAGCGGACAGGTTGGAGGTTTATGGGACACCATATATTTT
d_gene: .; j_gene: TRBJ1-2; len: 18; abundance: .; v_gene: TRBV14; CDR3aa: CASSQDARQPYPPNGYTF; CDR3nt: TGTGCCAGCAGCCAGGACGCTCGACAGCCTTACCCTCCGAATGGCTACACCTTC
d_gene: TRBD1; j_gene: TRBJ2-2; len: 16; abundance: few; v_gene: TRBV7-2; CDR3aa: CASSLAPGTGAGELFF; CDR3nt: TGTGCCAGCAGCTTAGCGCCCGGGACAGGGGCTGGGGAGCTGTTTTTT
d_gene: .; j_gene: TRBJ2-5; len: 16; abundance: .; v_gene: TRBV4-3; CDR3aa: CASSQDTAGAGETQYF; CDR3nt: TGCGCCAGCAGCCAAGACACGGCAGGGGCCGGGGAGACCCAGTACTTC
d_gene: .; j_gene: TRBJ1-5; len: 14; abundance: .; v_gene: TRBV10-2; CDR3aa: CASSSGGDLQPQHF; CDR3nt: TGCGCCAGCAGCTCAGGCGGGGACCTCCAGCCCCAGCATTTT
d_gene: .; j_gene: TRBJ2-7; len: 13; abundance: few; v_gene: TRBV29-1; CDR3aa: CSARGAGWYEQYF; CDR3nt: TGCAGCGCCCGGGGGGCAGGGTGGTACGAGCAGTACTTC
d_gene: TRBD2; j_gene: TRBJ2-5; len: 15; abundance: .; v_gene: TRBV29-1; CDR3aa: CSVVRLAGGGETQYF; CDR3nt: TGCAGCGTTGTTCGGCTAGCGGGGGGCGGCGAGACCCAGTACTTC
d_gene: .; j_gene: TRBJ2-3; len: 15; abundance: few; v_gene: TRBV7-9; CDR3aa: CASSLGASGTDTQYF; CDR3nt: TGTGCCAGCAGCTTAGGGGCTAGCGGCACAGATACGCAGTATTTT
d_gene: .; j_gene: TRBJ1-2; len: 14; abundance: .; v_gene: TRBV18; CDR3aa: CASSPSGQGRGYTF; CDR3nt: TGTGCCAGCTCACCAAGCGGGCAGGGACGAGGCTACACCTTC
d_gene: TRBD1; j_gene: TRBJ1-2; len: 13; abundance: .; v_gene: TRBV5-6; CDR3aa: CATAQGDNYGYTF; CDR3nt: TGTGCCACCGCACAGGGGGACAACTATGGCTACACCTTC
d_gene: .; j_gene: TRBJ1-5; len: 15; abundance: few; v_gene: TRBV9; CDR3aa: CASSGRGGGNQPQHF; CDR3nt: TGTGCCAGCAGCGGCCGCGGGGGCGGCAATCAGCCCCAGCATTTT
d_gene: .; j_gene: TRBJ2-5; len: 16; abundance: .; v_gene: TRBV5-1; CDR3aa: CASSLDTGRRGEAQYF; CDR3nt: TGCGCCAGCAGCTTGGATACCGGGAGAAGGGGGGAGGCCCAGTACTTC